This T cell receptor (beta chain) was sequenced during a study of blood T cells in healthy people across ages. PCR was performed a second time for about 7 to 12 cycles using a sample-barcoded 5' primer and a J-beta primer mix. TCRdb reprocessed the 5' RACE reads via MiXCR and lists one record per CDR3 protein. The data hold 1.5 million to 2 million distinct CDR3 sequences, with less than 50% observed a single time. V was cut by 4 bases and J by 3 bases, with 13 bases left in between. CDR1 and CDR2 (germline): SGHDT, YYEEEE. The CDR3 sequence is 14 residues long. The genes are TRBV5-6 and TRBJ1-1, with D hard to call. Sequences were obtained from blood. The origin of this receptor is a woman between 40 and 55 years old in good health. The CDR3 nucleotides are TGTGCCAGCAGCCCCGGTGGCGTGGACACTGAAGCTTTCTTT. Its protein product is CASSPGGVDTEAFF.